This T cell receptor (beta chain) was profiled in a study of CD8 T cells in ankylosing spondylitis. There are a few counts of this clonotype. Antigen: not known. Whole-study findings and limits: It was reported that disease-linked clones were significantly enriched in matched ankylosing spondylitis synovial fluid. Earlier studies detected some motif variants in reactive arthritis synovial fluid and blood.

TCRdb re-called the 5' RACE reads through MiXCR, storing one row per CDR3 protein. The data hold 340,000 or so distinct CDR3 sequences, with roughly 14% observed a single time. Germline V gene data show CDR1 as KGHDR and CDR2 as SFDVKD. Trimming cost V 7 bases and J 5 bases, with 16 bases left between them. The CDR3 is made up of 15 amino acids. The source material was blood, either unsorted or a sorted T cell fraction (not recorded which). V usage is TRBV24-1 and J usage is TRBJ2-2, with D possibly being TRBD2 (5 bases). The receptor's source is a male donor with ankylosing spondylitis or in good health (not recorded which). CDR3 residues: CATSPSTRETGELFF. DNA of the CDR3: TGTGCCACCAGCCCTAGCACCCGAGAGACCGGGGAGCTGTTTTTT.